Sequencing of this TCR beta chain was carried out in a study of control samples from healthy donors and cancer patients. Only in-frame clones appear in the TCRdb table, and some are missing; sequencing was by immunoSEQ multiplex PCR. This table holds tens of thousands of clones, about nine tenths found once. The CDR3 loop spans 15 amino acids. Germline loops: CDR1 MNHNS, CDR2 SASEGT. With 2 bases removed from V and 2 bases from J, the gap between germline ends came to 12 bases. Sequencing input: blood. The sequence was obtained from a woman between 18 and 30 years old in good health. The chain uses TRBV6-1 and TRBJ1-2; D perhaps matches TRBD1 (6 bases). For the CDR3, the DNA is TGTGCCAGCAGTGAATTCACAGGGCCAAACTATGGCTACACCTTC. Its translation: CASSEFTGPNYGYTF.